A selection of T cell receptor beta chains follows, all from one sample in a study of T cells in localized non-small cell lung cancer. Assay: immunoSEQ multiplex PCR; the TCRdb copy retains only in-frame clones and omits some. Among about 74,000 clones listed, approximately 84% were seen once. This specimen was peripheral blood, taken before any cancer treatment. These receptor sequences come from a female donor of 60 years or more with stage I lung adenocarcinoma. Both conserved end residues are part of each CDR3.

j_call v_call cdr3_aa
TRBJ2-2 TRBV6-5 CASNWAGANTGELFF
TRBJ1-1 TRBV10-2 CASSAAGGRNTEAFF
TRBJ2-7 TRBV4-1 CASSHKRQGPNPYEQYF
TRBJ1-1 TRBV9 CASSVVPMTDLNTEAFF
TRBJ2-7 TRBV5-1 CASSLWAGAHTYEQYF
TRBJ1-2 TRBV18 CASSPRGGVGFGYTF
TRBJ1-1 TRBV6-5 CASSKGNTEAFF
TRBJ1-2 TRBV25-1 CASSESGAWRGYTF
TRBJ1-1 TRBV4-1 CASSLRTGGTEAFF
TRBJ2-3 TRBV11-2 CASSLGRDGTRDGDTQYF
TRBJ2-7 TRBV11-2 CASRVSHDISYEQYF
TRBJ1-1 TRBV19 CASSRGQEPTEAFF
TRBJ2-3 TRBV4-2 CASSPLAGGTDTQYF
TRBJ2-3 TRBV19 CASSIGTGLDTQYF
TRBJ2-7 TRBV5-8 CASSLTYSYEQYF
TRBJ2-5 TRBV15 CATSRAGGRAPETQYF
TRBJ2-7 TRBV5-7 CASSSYEQYF
TRBJ2-1 TRBV5-1 CASSLENRDHEQFF
TRBJ2-1 TRBV4-1 CASSLQRGGWNEQFF
TRBJ2-5 TRBV6-5 CASSYSRKETQYF
TRBJ2-2 TRBV13 CASSDYPGELFF
TRBJ1-2 TRBV7-2 CASSPHRGNYGYTF
TRBJ1-3 TRBV5-5 CASSLWGAGNTIYF
TRBJ2-1 TRBV18 CASSPPSYNEQFF
TRBJ2-2 TRBV7-2 CASSLEGTSGTGELFF
TRBJ1-3 TRBV7-3 CASSLMGALAPGNTIYF
TRBJ2-1 TRBV10-3 CAIRDPNNEQFF
TRBJ1-2 TRBV4-2 CASSQANYGYTF
TRBJ2-3 TRBV4-1 CASSQDLGGGADTQYF
TRBJ2-7 TRBV2 CASSEGVGQVFSYEQYF
TRBJ2-2 TRBV27 CASRPWDRGNTGELFF
TRBJ2-7 TRBV10-3 CAISDFSGTGTYEQYF
TRBJ2-3 TRBV6-1 CASSEAGVSTDTQYF
TRBJ2-3 TRBV7-9 CASSWGLAGGQTDTQYF
TRBJ2-6 TRBV5-1 CASSLAVGAGANVLTF
TRBJ2-3 TRBV11-2 CASSLEEDTQYF
TRBJ1-2 TRBV7-9 CASSFGGDYGYTF
TRBJ1-4 TRBV6-6 CASSYSGEKLFF
TRBJ1-5 TRBV19 CASSRQGDGQPQHF
TRBJ1-4 TRBV6-5 CASSPTGRNEKLFF
TRBJ1-2 TRBV5-8 CASSLPNYGYTF
TRBJ1-2 TRBV4-1 CASSQDVEYGYTF
TRBJ2-6 TRBV7-8 CASSLVVQGAAGANVLTF
TRBJ2-3 TRBV19 CASRIGGEDTQYF
TRBJ2-2 TRBV5-1 CASSPRQGASAGELFF
TRBJ1-1 TRBV6-5 CASRGRPYLNTEAFF
TRBJ1-4 TRBV5-4 CASSLGGTDEKLFF
TRBJ2-2 TRBV2 CASRETGGNTGELFF
TRBJ1-2 TRBV29-1 CSVRKQGEQRKGYTF
TRBJ1-1 TRBV10-1 CASSETGTGGPNTEAFF
TRBJ1-6 TRBV29-1 CSVSRDRINSPLHF
TRBJ1-1 TRBV6-1 CASSAQGNEAFF
TRBJ2-5 TRBV5-6 CASSFWGGPQETQYF